These 15 T cell receptor beta chains were sequenced from one sample in a study of response to subunit inactivated influenza vaccine. TCRdb processed the RT-PCR reads anew with MiXCR; each CDR3 protein has one entry. The table includes 500,000 to 700,000 distinct CDR3 sequences, around 21% detected once. These data were also filed under a second study, of T cells expressing NK-cell markers. As reported in that work: cDNA encoding TCR beta was synthesized via 5'RACE template switching incorporating UMIs.

The sample here was CD4+ T cells sorted from PBMCs, taken 11 to 12 days after vaccination. These receptors were taken from a man over 45 who received an inactivated influenza vaccine.

This clonotype appeared a few times. V usage is TRBV5-1 and J usage is TRBJ2-3; perhaps D is TRBD1 or TRBD2 (5 bases each). CDR1 and CDR2 from the germline V gene are SGHRS and YFSETQ. The CDR3 runs 15 residues. V lost 1 base to trimming and J lost 4 bases, with 13 bases between them. The chain's CDR3 is CASSLWGPGPDTQYF. In DNA, the CDR3 is TGCGCCAGCAGCTTGTGGGGCCCGGGGCCAGATACGCAGTATTTT. The full variable domain, completed using reference TRBV5-1 and TRBJ2-3, is KAGVTQTPRYLIKTRGQQVTLSCSPISGHRSVSWYQQTPGQGLQFLFEYFSETQRNKGNFPGRFSGRQFSNSRSEMNVSTLELGDSALYLCASSLWGPGPDTQYFGPGTRLTVL.

This chain uses TRBV6-1 with TRBJ2-7; tentatively, D is TRBD1 (6 bases). The CDR3 length is 13 residues. V was clipped by 7 bases and J by 3 bases, with 13 bases between them. Germline CDR1 MNHNS, CDR2 SASEGT. The CDR3: CASNRDNLYEQYF. The CDR3 DNA is TGTGCCAGCAACCGGGACAACCTCTACGAGCAGTACTTC.

Only a few counts were recorded for this clonotype. The chain links TRBV6-1 to TRBJ2-7; 7 bases are shared with TRBD2. This CDR3 comprises 15 residues. The V segment lost 2 bases and the J segment 2 bases; nucleotides outside the gene matches: 6. Germline values: CDR1 MNHNS, CDR2 SASEGT. The CDR3 sequence is CASSEFGGITYEQYF. For the CDR3, the DNA is TGTGCCAGCAGTGAATTCGGGGGGATCACCTACGAGCAGTACTTC.

This clonotype was seen a handful of times. The chain recombines TRBV4-1 with TRBJ2-3; 11 nucleotides align to TRBD2. Germline V gene lookup returns CDR1 MGHRA and CDR2 YSYEKL. There are 21 residues in the CDR3. The trim removed 0 bases at V and 6 bases at J, leaving 20 bases unmatched. CDR3 sequence reads: CASSQDWPSGRPDNTLDTQYF. CDR3 bases: TGCGCCAGCAGCCAAGATTGGCCTAGCGGGAGGCCCGATAACACATTGGATACGCAGTATTTT.

The V call is TRBV19, the J call TRBJ2-7, with D perhaps matching TRBD2 (6 bases). From germline, CDR1 is LNHDA and CDR2 SQIVND (reference sequence). This CDR3 spans 18 amino acids. Deletions cut 1 base from V and 2 bases from J, with 21 bases between. CDR3 region: CASSIGMGRGGTTYEQYF. In DNA, the CDR3 is TGTGCCAGTAGTATAGGGATGGGGCGGGGCGGGACGACCTACGAGCAGTACTTC. The variable domain in full, with the rest retrieved from reference TRBV19 and TRBJ2-7, is DGGITQSPKYLFRKEGQNVTLSCEQNLNHDAMYWYRQDPGQGLRLIYYSQIVNDFQKGDIAEGYSVSREKKESFPLTVTSAQKNPTAFYLCASSIGMGRGGTTYEQYFGPGTRLTVT.

V gene TRBV5-6 combines with J gene TRBJ2-6, with D possibly being TRBD1 (5 bases). From germline, CDR1 is SGHDT and CDR2 YYEEEE. V was shortened by 0 bases and J by 0 bases, with 7 bases between the two germline ends. CDR3 length: 16 residues. Written as DNA, the CDR3 is TGTGCCAGCAGCTTGGTTCAGGGCTCTGGGGCCAACGTCCTGACTTTC. This gives the protein CASSLVQGSGANVLTF.

This clonotype was found a few times. V and J are TRBV27 and TRBJ2-7; either TRBD1 or TRBD2 may fit D (5 bases each). CDR3 length: 13 residues. Germline V gene sequence: CDR1 MNHEY, CDR2 SMNVEV (reference sequence). V lost 1 base, J lost 3 bases, and 7 bases lay in between. The CDR3 is CASSLYGGYEQYF. The CDR3 DNA reads as TGTGCCAGCAGTTTATATGGGGGCTACGAGCAGTACTTC.

Comments on this clonotype: The junction differs from germline at one of its ends, possibly a read error. This sequence joins TRBV9 and TRBJ2-4; 11 bases are shared with TRBD2. This CDR3 has 14 amino acids. CDR1 is SGDLS, CDR2 YYNGEE, per germline. The CDR3 DNA sequence: TGTGCCAGCAGCGTAGTGGATAGCGGGAGGGCCCTCAACTTC. It specifies CASSVVDSGRALNF. The full variable domain, in which reference TRBV9 and TRBJ2-4 provide the parts outside the CDR3, is DSGVTQTPKHLITATGQRVTLRCSPRSGDLSVYWYQQSLDQGLQFLIQYYNGEERAKGNILERFSAQQFPDLHSELNLSSLELGDSALYFCASSVVDSGRALNFGAGTRLSVL.

The chain is built from TRBV20-1 and TRBJ2-1; TRBD2 matches 8 bases. The junction had 9 bases not matched to a gene; V was cut back by 5 bases and J by 9 bases. Germline V CDR1 and CDR2: DFQATT, SNEGSKA (reference sequence). The CDR3 length is 13 residues. The CDR3 spells CSARRGGLSEQFF. The CDR3 DNA reads TGCAGTGCTCGCCGGGGGGGCCTGAGTGAGCAGTTCTTC.

This chain connects TRBV5-1 to TRBJ2-7; D is tentatively TRBD1 or TRBD2 (5 bases each). The germline V gene encodes CDR1 SGHRS and CDR2 YFSETQ. The V end was cut by 0 bases, the J end by 3 bases, with 16 bases between. The CDR3 extends over 16 amino acids. The CDR3 loop is CASSLVAGSQGYEQYF. DNA for the CDR3: TGCGCCAGCAGCTTGGTCGCGGGCTCTCAGGGCTACGAGCAGTACTTC.

This clonotype has a count of ten or more. The chain has TRBV10-3 and TRBJ2-1, with 7 bases identical to TRBD2. In germline, CDR1 is ENHRY, CDR2 SYGVKD. This CDR3 is 14 amino acids long. The ends lost 10 bases at V and 7 bases at J; junction bases unmatched: 13. CDR3 amino acids: CATGLAGVLNEQFF. CDR3 bases: TGTGCCACCGGGCTGGCGGGAGTCTTAAATGAGCAGTTCTTC.

The rearrangement joins TRBV6-2 or TRBV6-3 to TRBJ2-5; perhaps D is TRBD1 or TRBD2 (5 bases each). The CDR3 covers 15 residues. V was trimmed by 0 bases and J by 5 bases, leaving 13 bases between them. Per the germline V gene, CDR1 is MNHEY and CDR2 is SVGEGT. CDR3 in DNA: TGTGCCAGCAGTTACTCCGGGACCACCTGGGAGACCCAGTACTTC. Translated, it gives CASSYSGTTWETQYF.

The chain is built from TRBV7-9 and TRBJ1-4; no definite D call. Trimming stripped 5 bases from V and 10 bases from J, with 11 bases between. Germline CDR1 and CDR2: SEHNR and FQNEAQ (reference sequence). The CDR3 length is 12 residues. DNA of the CDR3: TGTGCCAGCAGCCCAGATCTCGGAAAACTGTTTTTT. Its protein product is CASSPDLGKLFF.

The genes are TRBV5-6 and TRBJ2-5; possible D gene TRBD2, 5 bases. Germline assignment: CDR1 SGHDT and CDR2 YYEEEE. The CDR3 is 11 residues long. Trimming pared 2 bases from V and 11 bases from J, leaving 10 bases between. The CDR3 region is CASSFFERQYF. In nucleotides, the CDR3 is TGTGCCAGCAGCTTTTTCGAGCGGCAGTACTTC.

This clonotype was recorded at least ten times. The rearrangement uses TRBV7-2 and TRBJ2-4; 9 bases fit TRBD1. V shed 5 bases, J shed 7 bases, and the junction held 3 bases outside the gene matches. Germline assignment: CDR1 SGHTA and CDR2 FQGNSA. The CDR3 has 13 amino acids. CDR3 protein: CASSTGQGNIQYF. For the CDR3, the DNA is TGTGCCAGCAGCACGGGACAGGGTAACATTCAGTACTTC.